Listed below are T cell receptor beta chains from one sample, sequenced in a study of blood T cell repertoires in COVID-19. Repertoires were generated with immunoSEQ multiplex PCR, while TCRdb's copy carries only in-frame clones and drops some. Found here are about 200,000 clones, 82% of them singletons; the top ten hold roughly 15%. The sample taken for sequencing was PBMCs or T cells enriched from blood (not recorded which). All receptors derive from a man aged 35 to 55 who had recovered from COVID-19. The CDR3 runs from the conserved cysteine through the conserved F or W. The order of the fields is clone size, D gene, CDR3 length, J gene, V gene, CDR3 DNA, CDR3 protein. D genes are given only for firm matches. Clone size is not always given. Where it is, it says once, few, many or a class for expanded clones.

- - 13 TRBJ1-2 TRBV18 TGTGCCAGCTCACCAGGGCAGGACTATGGCTACACCTTC CASSPGQDYGYTF
- - 13 TRBJ1-2 TRBV27 TGTGCCAGCAGTTTACCCGGAGGGGATGGCTACACCTTC CASSLPGGDGYTF
- TRBD2 16 TRBJ2-7 TRBV7-8 TGTGCCAGCAGCGGCGGAGGTGCTAGCGGGAGCTACGAGCAGTACTTC CASSGGGASGSYEQYF
- TRBD1 16 TRBJ1-4 TRBV7-9 TGTGCCAGCAGCCCGGAAGGGACAGGTATAAGAGGAAAACTGTTTTTT CASSPEGTGIRGKLFF
- TRBD1 14 TRBJ1-2 TRBV28 TGTGCCAGCCTCCGGGACAGGGCGTACTATGGCTACACCTTC CASLRDRAYYGYTF
- TRBD1 15 TRBJ2-1 TRBV7-9 TGTGCCAGCAGCCCCGGGACAGGTTACTACAATGAGCAGTTCTTC CASSPGTGYYNEQFF
- TRBD1 16 TRBJ2-2 TRBV6-1 TGTGCCAGCAGTGGGTGGGGACAGGGTGGCACCGGGGAGCTGTTTTTT CASSGWGQGGTGELFF
- TRBD1 13 TRBJ1-5 TRBV19 TGTGCCACCGCCGGGACAGGGAATCAGCCCCAGCATTTT CATAGTGNQPQHF
- - 14 TRBJ2-7 TRBV21-1 TGTGCCAGCACCGGCAACAGGGATGGGAACGAGCAGTACTTC CASTGNRDGNEQYF
- TRBD2 14 TRBJ2-1 TRBV3-1/TRBV3-2 TGTGCCAGCAGCATTATAGCGGGGGGTTCTGAGCAGTTCTTC CASSIIAGGSEQFF
- - 14 TRBJ2-4 TRBV5-4 TGTGCCAGCAGCCTCCTAGAAGCCAAAAACATTCAGTACTTC CASSLLEAKNIQYF
- TRBD2 16 TRBJ2-7 TRBV7-8 TGTGCCAGCAGCTTAGAAGCGGGAGGGGTCCCGAACGAGCAGTACTTC CASSLEAGGVPNEQYF
- TRBD2 15 TRBJ2-1 TRBV9 TGTGCCAGCAGCGCCACCTTCGGGACTAACAATGAGCAGTTCTTC CASSATFGTNNEQFF
- TRBD2 16 TRBJ2-5 TRBV5-1 TGCGCCAGCAGCGGCGGGACTAGCAGTAAAGGAGAGACCCAGTACTTC CASSGGTSSKGETQYF
- TRBD2 17 TRBJ2-4 TRBV15 TGTGCCACCAGCAGAGATGAGCGGGAGGGTGGCAAAAACATTCAGTACTTC CATSRDEREGGKNIQYF
once TRBD2 15 TRBJ2-1 TRBV2 TGTGCCAGCAGTAGACTAGCGGAGCTATACAATGAGCAGTTCTTC CASSRLAELYNEQFF
- TRBD1 15 TRBJ2-1 TRBV15 TGTGCCACCAGCAGAGATGGCAGGGGGCCTAATGAGCAGTTCTTC CATSRDGRGPNEQFF
few - 18 TRBJ2-7 TRBV28 TGTGCCAGCAGTTTAAGTAGGGGGTTAGGGACACTCTCCTACGAGCAGTACTTC CASSLSRGLGTLSYEQYF
- - 13 TRBJ2-3 TRBV12-5 TGTGCTAGTGGTTTCGCGGGAACAGATACGCAGTATTTT CASGFAGTDTQYF
- TRBD1 14 TRBJ1-1 TRBV28 TGTGCCAGCAGTTCGTACTTACAGGGGGCTGAAGCTTTCTTT CASSSYLQGAEAFF
- TRBD1 13 TRBJ1-4 TRBV28 TGTGCCAGCATCCCTCAGGGGGCAGGGATACTGTTTTTT CASIPQGAGILFF
- TRBD1 15 TRBJ2-3 TRBV10-3 TGTGCCATCAGAAGGACAGGGGGCGCGACAGATACGCAGTATTTT CAIRRTGGATDTQYF
- TRBD2 11 TRBJ2-1 TRBV5-5 TGTGCCAGCAGATGGACTAGTGAGCAGTTCTTC CASRWTSEQFF
- - 14 TRBJ1-2 TRBV2 TGTGCCAGCAGTGCCGGACAGCCTGACTATGGCTACACCTTC CASSAGQPDYGYTF
- - 13 TRBJ1-1 TRBV6-2/TRBV6-3 TGTGCCAGCAGTTACTCTTCTAACACTGAAGCTTTCTTT CASSYSSNTEAFF
once - 17 TRBJ2-1 TRBV7-9 TGTGCCAGCAGCTTAGCGGGGGCCTCGGGGTCCTACAATGAGCAGTTCTTC CASSLAGASGSYNEQFF
many TRBD1 14 TRBJ1-6 TRBV28 TGTGCCAGCACACTAACAGGGGGCTATTCACCCCTCCACTTT CASTLTGGYSPLHF
- - 16 TRBJ1-1 TRBV5-4 TGTGCCAGCAGCCCAGATGGTGCAGGGCGGAACACTGAAGCTTTCTTT CASSPDGAGRNTEAFF
few - 15 TRBJ1-6 TRBV30 TGTGCCTGGAGTGTAAGAATCGGACAGAATTCACCCCTCCACTTT CAWSVRIGQNSPLHF
- TRBD2 12 TRBJ2-5 TRBV9 TGTGCCAGCAGAGCCCCGGGGGGGACCCAGTACTTC CASRAPGGTQYF
- TRBD2 15 TRBJ2-7 TRBV7-2 TGTGCCAGCAGCATCATAGCGGGAAGCTCCTACGAGCAGTACTTC CASSIIAGSSYEQYF
- TRBD1 14 TRBJ1-2 TRBV27 TGTGCCAGCAGGTTACAGGGGACCTCCCACGGCTACACCTTC CASRLQGTSHGYTF
- - 12 TRBJ1-2 TRBV28 TGTGCCAGCAGGTCAGGGGTAGGCGGCTACACCTTC CASRSGVGGYTF
- - 16 TRBJ2-7 TRBV27 TGTGCCAGCAGTCCCCGCGGGGCGCCCTCCTTGTCGCGGCAGTACTTC CASSPRGAPSLSRQYF
- - 12 TRBJ1-4 TRBV28 TGTGCCAGCAGTCTTCGCGGCGAAAAACTGTTTTTT CASSLRGEKLFF
- - 13 TRBJ2-7 TRBV27 TGTGCCAGCAGTTTCGAAGGACTTGGCGAGCAGTACTTC CASSFEGLGEQYF
- TRBD1 14 TRBJ2-2 TRBV19 TGTGCCAGTAGCAGGACAGGGGACACCGGGGAGCTGTTTTTT CASSRTGDTGELFF
- - 12 TRBJ1-2 TRBV9 TGTGCCAGCAGCGTCCAGGCCTATGGCTACACCTTC CASSVQAYGYTF
- - 19 TRBJ2-3 TRBV27 TGTGCCAGCAGTTTGCGCGGTGGGGTAGCGTACAAGAACACAGATACGCAGTATTTT CASSLRGGVAYKNTDTQYF
- - 17 TRBJ2-6 TRBV30 TGTGCCTGGAGTCGGTCCTCCGGGGGCTCTGGGGCCAACGTCCTGACTTTC CAWSRSSGGSGANVLTF
- - 13 TRBJ2-3 TRBV6-4 TGTGCCAGCAGTGACCCGTACACAGATACGCAGTATTTT CASSDPYTDTQYF
- TRBD2 13 TRBJ2-7 TRBV3-1/TRBV3-2 TGTGCCAGCAGCCGACTAGCGTCTTACGAGCAGTACTTC CASSRLASYEQYF
- - 14 TRBJ1-6 TRBV7-3 TGTGCCAGCAGCTTAAACAGGGCAGGATCACCCCTCCACTTT CASSLNRAGSPLHF
- TRBD1 15 TRBJ2-7 TRBV28 TGTGCCAGCAACACTCCCGGGACAGTTTCCTACGAGCAGTACTTC CASNTPGTVSYEQYF
- - 15 TRBJ1-1 TRBV5-5 TGTGCCAGCAGCGGAGGGGTCAGGCCCGAACCTGGAGCTTTCTTT CASSGGVRPEPGAFF
- TRBD1 13 TRBJ1-3 TRBV24-1 TGTGCCACCAGTGAGGGACAGGGAGGCACCATATATTTT CATSEGQGGTIYF
once - 15 TRBJ2-1 TRBV9 TGTGCCAGCAGCGTACAAGCGGAGCACTACAATGAGCAGTTCTTC CASSVQAEHYNEQFF
- TRBD2 18 TRBJ2-5 TRBV5-1 TGCGCCAGCAGCTTGGTCGGGACTAGCGGGAGGACAAAAGAGACCCAGTACTTC CASSLVGTSGRTKETQYF
few TRBD1 14 TRBJ1-6 TRBV30 TGTGCCTGGAGGGCCGGGACAGGGGGTTCACCCCTCCACTTT CAWRAGTGGSPLHF
few - 18 TRBJ1-6 TRBV28 TGTGCCAGCATCTCGGGAGCCACCATAAGCTCCTATAATTCACCCCTCCACTTT CASISGATISSYNSPLHF
- TRBD1 14 TRBJ2-2 TRBV19 TGTGCCAGTAGTGTACAGGGGGCCACCGGGGAGCTGTTTTTT CASSVQGATGELFF
- - 17 TRBJ2-1 TRBV7-8 TGTGCCAGCAGCCAGCAACGGCGGGGCAGCTCCTACAATGAGCAGTTCTTC CASSQQRRGSSYNEQFF
- TRBD1 12 TRBJ2-5 TRBV7-2 TGTGCCACGACAGGGGGCGCAGAGACCCAGTACTTC CATTGGAETQYF
- TRBD2 17 TRBJ2-3 TRBV7-3 TGTGCCAGCACCCCTCAAGCGGGGGGGCTGGAAACAGATACGCAGTATTTT CASTPQAGGLETDTQYF